This TCR beta chain was retrieved from a study of T cell responses to AZD1222 COVID-19 vaccine. Study in general: Analyses pooled second doses at about 4 or about 12 weeks.

Data came from immunoSEQ multiplex PCR; TCRdb stores just in-frame clones and leaves some out. This sample has approximately 160,000 clones, with 85% to 95% found just once. The germline V and J ends were trimmed by 8 bases and 1 base, with 17 bases remaining between them. Germline lookup yields CDR1 SNHLY and CDR2 FYNNEI. This CDR3 comprises 15 residues. Study-level points and caveats: Nearly half of the spike-specific TCRs reportedly recognize variant regions that carry no mutations.

Details on this clone: Antigen: not known.

The gene calls are TRBV2 and TRBJ1-1, with D unclear. The source is an adult in good health. This specimen consisted of peripheral blood, obtained on day 0 of AZD1222 vaccination. The CDR3 is CASSTSQGPNTEAFF. The CDR3 bases are TGTGCCAGCTCCACCTCCCAAGGCCCGAACACTGAAGCTTTCTTT.